The present T cell receptor (beta chain) was sequenced within a study of patients and donors after allogeneic stem cell transplantation. The CDR3 sequence is 17 residues long. J lost 2 bases, V lost 4 bases, and 10 bases had no gene match. Germline CDR1 reads SGHKS; CDR2 reads YYEKEE (reference sequence). TCRdb re-called the RT-PCR reads through MiXCR, storing one row per CDR3 protein. The data contain 400,000 to 450,000 distinct CDR3 sequences, approximately 16% of them singletons. This sequence was found in a human donor who was either an allogeneic HSCT recipient or a stem cell or donor lymphocyte infusion donor (not recorded which). It is not recorded whose cells these are; they may come from a transplant donor. The sequencing sample was made of blood, either unsorted or a sorted T cell fraction (not recorded which). The gene calls are TRBV5-5 and TRBJ1-2; 11 bases line up with TRBD1. CDR3 bases: TGTGCCAGCAGCCAAGGACAGGGGGCAAATAAAAACTATGGCTACACCTTC. Translation gives CASSQGQGANKNYGYTF. The entire variable domain, with the rest obtained from reference TRBV5-5 and TRBJ1-2, is as follows: DAGVTQSPTHLIKTRGQQVTLRCSPISGHKSVSWYQQVLGQGPQFIFQYYEKEERGRGNFPDRFSARQFPNYSSELNVNALLLGDSALYLCASSQGQGANKNYGYTFGSGTRLTVV.